The clone carrying this T cell receptor beta chain was picked up one time. From germline, CDR1 is SEHNR and CDR2 FQNEAQ (reference sequence). The CDR3 has 14 amino acids. Trimming took 0 bases from V and 1 from J, leaving 6 bases between them. The data belong to a study of T cell responses to AZD1222 COVID-19 vaccine. The table came from immunoSEQ multiplex PCR; TCRdb's copy has only in-frame clones and leaves some out. Of 150,000 or so clones listed, roughly 91% were seen once; the top ten hold more than 1.4%. The sequenced sample was peripheral blood, obtained on day 0 of AZD1222 vaccination. The rearrangement joins TRBV7-9 to TRBJ1-2; no firm D call. This receptor was identified in an adult in good health. The DNA for the CDR3 is TGTGCCAGCAGCTTAGCCACGGATAACTATGGCTACACCTTC. Protein product: CASSLATDNYGYTF.